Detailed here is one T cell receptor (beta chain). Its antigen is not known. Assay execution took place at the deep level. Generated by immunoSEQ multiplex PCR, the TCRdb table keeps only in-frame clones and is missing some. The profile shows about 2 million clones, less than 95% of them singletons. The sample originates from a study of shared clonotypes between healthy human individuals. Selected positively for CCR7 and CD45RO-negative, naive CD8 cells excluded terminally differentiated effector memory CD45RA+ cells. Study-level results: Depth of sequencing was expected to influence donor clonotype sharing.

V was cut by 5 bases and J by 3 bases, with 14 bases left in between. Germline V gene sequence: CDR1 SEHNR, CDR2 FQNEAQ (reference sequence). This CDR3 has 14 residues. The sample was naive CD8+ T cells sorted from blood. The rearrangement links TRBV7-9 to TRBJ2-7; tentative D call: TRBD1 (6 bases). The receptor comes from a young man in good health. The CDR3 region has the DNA TGTGCCAGCAGCCCCTGGGACAATCTCTACGAGCAGTACTTC. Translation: CASSPWDNLYEQYF.